Included here is one T cell receptor (beta chain) sequence, with context. Its target is unknown. This entry comes from a study of cytomegalovirus exposure and HLA in healthy donors. Study-level results: Reports described diagnosis of cytomegalovirus status by the classifier as highly specific and sensitive.

Profiling relied on immunoSEQ multiplex PCR, and the TCRdb table lists in-frame clones only, not all of them. This table has about 130,000 clones, 80% to 90% appearing once. Germline V gives CDR1 KGHSH, CDR2 LQKENI. The V gene lost 1 base and the J gene lost 4 bases, with 13 bases spanning the gap. The CDR3 loop spans 16 amino acids. The sample consisted of PBMCs. This sequence was found in a woman aged 18-29 years in good health and CMV-seronegative. This chain connects TRBV18 to TRBJ2-2, with D perhaps matching TRBD1 (5 bases). The chain's CDR3 is CASSPRATDITGELFF. CDR3 nucleotide sequence: TGTGCCAGCTCACCACGGGCGACAGACATCACCGGGGAGCTGTTTTTT.